A selection of T cell receptor beta chains follows, all from one sample in a study of cytomegalovirus exposure and HLA in healthy donors. Clones were sequenced by immunoSEQ multiplex PCR, and TCRdb holds only the in-frame ones, with some missing. Of roughly 190,000 clones listed, around 86% are singletons. Material for sequencing was PBMCs. The receptors were gathered from a woman under 30 in good health and CMV-seronegative. CDR3s include the opening cysteine and the closing phenylalanine or tryptophan. D genes are given only for firm matches. Not every row has a clone size; where given, it reads once, few, many or a size class.

size: .; V: TRBV4-1; J: TRBJ2-7; D: .; DNA: TGCGCCAGCAGCCAAGATTTGAGCGGGCAATACCCCTACGAGCAGTACTTC; CDR3: CASSQDLSGQYPYEQYF
size: once; V: TRBV7-2; J: TRBJ1-2; D: .; DNA: TGTGCCAGCAGCTTACAGTATGGCTACACCTTC; CDR3: CASSLQYGYTF
size: few; V: TRBV30; J: TRBJ1-4; D: TRBD1; DNA: TGTGCCTGGAGTCCTCGACAGGGGACGGCTGAAAAACTGTTTTTT; CDR3: CAWSPRQGTAEKLFF
size: .; V: TRBV5-1; J: TRBJ1-1; D: .; DNA: TGCGCCAGCAGCATGGACGGCCCACGGGACACTGAAGCTTTCTTT; CDR3: CASSMDGPRDTEAFF
size: .; V: TRBV5-1; J: TRBJ1-6; D: .; DNA: TGCGCCAGCAGCTTCAGATCGGGCTCCTATAATTCACCCCTCCACTTT; CDR3: CASSFRSGSYNSPLHF
size: .; V: TRBV7-9; J: TRBJ1-1; D: .; DNA: TGTGCCAGCAGCCCTGCGTTACAGGGCCTGAACACTGAAGCTTCCTTT; CDR3: CASSPALQGLNTEASF
size: .; V: TRBV18; J: TRBJ1-2; D: .; DNA: TGTGCCAGCTCACAATCAGACGGGTATGGCTACACCTTC; CDR3: CASSQSDGYGYTF
size: .; V: TRBV7-9; J: TRBJ1-6; D: TRBD1; DNA: TGTGCCAGCAGCTTGGGACAGGGAGGTTCACCCCTCCACTTT; CDR3: CASSLGQGGSPLHF
size: .; V: TRBV28; J: TRBJ1-5; D: .; DNA: TGTGCCAGCAGTTATTACTCCCTCCAGGGATCTCGGAATCAGCCCCAGCATTTT; CDR3: CASSYYSLQGSRNQPQHF
size: .; V: TRBV5-1; J: TRBJ2-3; D: .; DNA: TGCGCCAGCAGCTTGGACTCGCGGGGAAATGCTGATACGCAGTATTTT; CDR3: CASSLDSRGNADTQYF